Below, one T cell receptor (beta chain) is given with its context. What it recognizes is unknown. The V segment lost 5 bases and the J segment 6 bases; nucleotides outside the gene matches: 15. Germline assignment: CDR1 SEHNR and CDR2 FQNEAQ (reference sequence). This CDR3 is 17 amino acids long. This record belongs to a study of cytomegalovirus exposure and HLA in healthy donors. General study findings and limits: Indistinguishable V segments, including TRBV6-2 and TRBV6-3, were excluded. Sequencing had likely introduced a cluster of highly shared sequence variants as an artifact. The study labeled 150 or so TCR beta chains cytomegalovirus-associated. DRB1 had the most TCR associations and HLA-C the fewest, a later analysis found, with rates varying by HLA locus.

With 60 Vbeta and 13 Jbeta primers, the PCR was carried out. Libraries were prepared by immunoSEQ multiplex PCR; TCRdb keeps only in-frame clonotypes and omits some of them. This table holds 150,000 to 200,000 clones, around 67% found once. The sample comprised PBMCs. The genes are TRBV7-9 and TRBJ1-5; 8 nucleotides match TRBD1. The sequence was obtained from a woman aged 18-29 years in good health and CMV-seropositive. The CDR3 DNA sequence: TGTGCCAGCAGCCACGGACAGGGTAGAGGCATCATTCAGCCCCAGCATTTT. As protein: CASSHGQGRGIIQPQHF. Combining the CDR3 with reference TRBV7-9 and TRBJ1-5 gives the whole variable domain DTGVSQNPRHKITKRGQNVTFRCDPISEHNRLYWYRQTLGQGPEFLTYFQNEAQLEKSRLLSDRFSAERPKGSFSTLEIQRTEQGDSAMYLCASSHGQGRGIIQPQHFGDGTRLSIL.